This T cell receptor beta chain was captured in a study of blood T cell repertoires in COVID-19. Turning to the study itself: Some COVID-19 samples were acute and others convalescent; all came from the United States, Italy and Spain. PBMCs, B-cell-depleted T cells, or T cells provided the cDNA or gDNA that made up the material.

As originally analysed: How many nucleated cells were present was estimated from reference gene primer amplification. Some clones are missing from TCRdb's copy, which holds only in-frame ones; the method was immunoSEQ multiplex PCR. V and J calls and clone size are copied from that table; D and trimming were computed from the DNA. The repertoire includes hundreds of thousands of clones, 70% to 90% of them detected once, and 0.75% to 1% sits in the top ten. J lost 7 bases, V lost 1 base, and 14 bases had no gene match. This CDR3 region has 18 residues. Germline V gene lookup returns CDR1 MGHRA and CDR2 YSYEKL.

The chain carries TRBV4-1 and TRBJ2-5, with 11 bases fitting TRBD2. The sequence came from a woman in her 40s who had recovered from COVID-19. The sequencing input was peripheral blood. The CDR3 protein is CASSQGGDTSGSLWTQYF. The CDR3 DNA reads as TGCGCCAGCAGCCAAGGGGGGGATACTAGCGGGAGTTTATGGACCCAGTACTTC.